The clone carrying this T cell receptor beta chain was picked up many times. As yet, its antigen is unknown. The CDR3 extends over 16 amino acids. Germline CDR1 reads LGHNA; CDR2 reads YNFKEQ. With 7 bases clipped from V and 0 bases from J, the junction kept 10 bases outside the gene matches. The sample comes from a study of blood T cells in healthy people across ages. Study-wide context: Template-switching capture recovered about one barcoded beta molecule per two T cells. Study conclusions and caveats: Greater diversity and more naive CD4+ cells were seen in long-lived donors than in aged donors.

Through a sample-barcoded 5' primer and a J-beta primer mix, a second PCR was run for roughly 6 to 12 cycles. TCRdb reprocessed the 5' RACE reads with MiXCR, giving one entry per CDR3 protein. The table lists some 1.7 million distinct CDR3 sequences, roughly 27% of them singletons. Sequences were obtained from blood. This clonotype originated in a woman under 40 in good health. The chain recombines TRBV4-2 with TRBJ2-5, with 8 bases lining up with TRBD2. The CDR3 loop reads CASNRRDGGDQETQYF. DNA of the CDR3: TGTGCCAGCAACCGACGGGACGGGGGGGACCAAGAGACCCAGTACTTC.